The entry below describes one T cell receptor beta chain. The antigen is undetermined. This sample stems from a study of shared clonotypes between healthy human individuals. Study-level results: Incompleteness in sorted-subset sequencing, despite large depth, was shown by rarefaction.

Per the study methods: Filtering differed for immunoSEQ, which gave only junction sequences without quality scores. Clones were read by immunoSEQ multiplex PCR, and TCRdb kept only the in-frame ones, dropping some. V and J calls plus clone size are reproduced from that table; the DNA served to infer D and trimming. The table records around 1,900,000 clones, 90% to 95% of them present only once. Germline V gives CDR1 GTSNPN, CDR2 SVGIG (reference sequence). The ends were cut back, 4 bases at V and 3 bases at J, with 9 bases in the middle. This CDR3 region has 13 residues. Positive CCR7 selection of CD45RO-negative cells yielded the naive CD8 cells, and terminally differentiated effector memory CD45RA+ cells were excluded. The donors were all Caucasian adults (living in Nashville, Tennessee).

The receptor was isolated from a man between 18 and 35 years old in good health. Some clones in this sample may be carry-over from other donors' samples. The sequencing input was naive CD8+ T cells from PBMCs. The J gene is TRBJ2-2, the V gene TRBV30; D remains ambiguous. The CDR3 nucleotides read TGTGCCTGGAATTGGCAGGACACCGGGGAGCTGTTTTTT. Its translation: CAWNWQDTGELFF.